This T cell receptor (beta chain) comes out of a study of blood T cell repertoires in COVID-19 (dated by TCRdb to about 2020). Broadly, across the study: Collaborator samples came from the United States, Italy and Spain and covered acute and convalescent phases of COVID-19. The material from the prospective study consisted of cDNA or gDNA derived from T cells, B-cell-depleted T cells, or PBMCs. Subjects who had been exposed to COVID-19, were actively infected with it, or had recovered from it provided the deeply sampled blood TCRbeta repertoires that made up the dataset. A freely available public database, intended as a resource for researchers studying the immune response to SARS-CoV-2, is where the repertoires were released. Samples were obtained from the ongoing ImmuneRACE study (first 160 participants) and from 1,000 to 1,500 subjects provided by 6 global collaborators. The sample metadata nearly always contained a de-identified subject ID, COVID-19 status, age in years and sex. Where HLA class I and class II types were available, the types were taken from metadata supplied by the sample provider, not from assay-based typing. The study at large found these results: How much clinical and demographic metadata was included differed by source and by participant, and the metadata was provided uncurated.

TCRbeta CDR3 regions were amplified from genomic DNA using the immunoSEQ Assay, a bias-controlled multiplex PCR. Processing in the source paper ran as follows. The number of nucleated cells in each sample was estimated by amplification of reference gene primers within the assay. Sequence reads were collapsed and filtered to measure the absolute abundance of every unique TCRbeta CDR3 rearrangement. For each sample, productive Simpson clonality was calculated as the square root of Simpson's diversity index across productive rearrangements. TCRdb re-hosts the immuneACCESS table, in-frame sequences only. Its copies lack some clones; in the studies checked, an unresolved V gene accounts for under half of them, and the cause for the rest is not known. V and J calls and clone size are as listed in that table; D and trimming were resolved from the DNA. The sample table shows 250,000 or so clones, and roughly 84% are seen once. The ten largest clones capture around 3.7% of the sample.

A note on this clone: Its antigen is currently not known. No clone much larger than this one lies a single base away; base qualities are absent.

Participants in the prospective study were enrolled through a virtual design, were aged 18 to 89 years, and lived in 24 United States geographic areas. In the prospective study, participants were assigned to cohorts based on the clinical history participants reported in a screening survey and a study questionnaire. Recovered participants in ImmuneRACE Cohort 3 were defined by two consecutive negative NP/OP PCR tests, clearance by a healthcare professional, or resolution of symptoms. Mobile phlebotomists in the prospective study collected whole blood, serum and a nasopharyngeal or oropharyngeal swab from every participant. Prospective study participants could optionally give additional blood draws and questionnaires over an approximately two-month period. Before DNA extraction, blood samples from the prospective study were shipped at room temperature or frozen. Taken from cysteine to phenylalanine, the CDR3 has 13 residues. Only the CDR3 portion is preserved as DNA: 39 bases, with reading frame beginning at the first base. At the junction V is shortened by 6 bases and J by 7 bases, with 15 bases in between. CDR1 and CDR2 are read off the germline V gene (reference sequence) as LNHDA and SQIVND.

The sequencing input was PBMCs or T cells enriched from blood (not recorded which). The V and J segments used are TRBV19 and TRBJ1-2; a confident D gene designation cannot be given. This clonotype was obtained from a man in his fifties who had recovered from COVID-19. This receptor carries the CDR3 CASSNSGVLGYTF. The sequenced DNA is TGTGCCAGTAGCAATTCCGGGGTTCTTGGCTACACCTTC. With all but the CDR3 taken from the reference TRBV19 and TRBJ1-2 genes, the full variable domain is: DGGITQSPKYLFRKEGQNVTLSCEQNLNHDAMYWYRQDPGQGLRLIYYSQIVNDFQKGDIAEGYSVSREKKESFPLTVTSAQKNPTAFYLCASSNSGVLGYTFGSGTRLTVV.